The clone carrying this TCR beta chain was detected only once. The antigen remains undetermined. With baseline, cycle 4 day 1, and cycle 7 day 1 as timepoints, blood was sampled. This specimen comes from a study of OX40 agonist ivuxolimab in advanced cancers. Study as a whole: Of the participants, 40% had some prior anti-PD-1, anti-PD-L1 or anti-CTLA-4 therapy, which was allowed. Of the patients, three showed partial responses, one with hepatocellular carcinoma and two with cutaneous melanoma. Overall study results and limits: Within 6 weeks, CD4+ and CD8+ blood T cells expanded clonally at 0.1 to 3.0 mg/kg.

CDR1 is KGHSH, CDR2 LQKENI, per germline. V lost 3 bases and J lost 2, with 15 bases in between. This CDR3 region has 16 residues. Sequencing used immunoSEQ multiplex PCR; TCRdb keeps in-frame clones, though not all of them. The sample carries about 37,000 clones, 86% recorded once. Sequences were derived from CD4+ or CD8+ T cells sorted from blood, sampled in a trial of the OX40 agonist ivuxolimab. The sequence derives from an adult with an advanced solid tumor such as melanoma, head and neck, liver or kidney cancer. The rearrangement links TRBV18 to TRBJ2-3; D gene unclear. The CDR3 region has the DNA TGTGCCAGCTCACCCCCCGGGCAGAGAACCACAGATACGCAGTATTTT. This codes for CASSPPGQRTTDTQYF.